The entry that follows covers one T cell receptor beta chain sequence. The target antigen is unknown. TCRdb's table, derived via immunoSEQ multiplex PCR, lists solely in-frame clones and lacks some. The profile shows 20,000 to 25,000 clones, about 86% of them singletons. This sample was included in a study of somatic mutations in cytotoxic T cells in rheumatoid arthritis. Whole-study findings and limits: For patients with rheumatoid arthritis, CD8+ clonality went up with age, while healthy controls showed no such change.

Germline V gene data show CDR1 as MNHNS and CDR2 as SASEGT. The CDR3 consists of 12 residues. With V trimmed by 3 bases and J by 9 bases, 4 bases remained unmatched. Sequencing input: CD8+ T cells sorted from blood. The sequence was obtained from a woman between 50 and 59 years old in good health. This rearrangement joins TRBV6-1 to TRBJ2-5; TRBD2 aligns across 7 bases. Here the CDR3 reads CASSELGGAQYF. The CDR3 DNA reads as TGTGCCAGCAGTGAGCTGGGGGGGGCCCAGTACTTC.